This T cell receptor (beta chain) was obtained from a study of blood T cells in healthy people across ages. The authors ran a second PCR of roughly 6 to 12 cycles using a sample-barcoded 5' primer and a J-beta primer mix. Tags on each cDNA molecule came from a template-switch adaptor with 12 random nucleotides. MiXCR, run by TCRdb on the 5' RACE reads, gives a single entry per CDR3 protein. The sample yields hundreds of thousands of distinct CDR3 sequences, under 45% seen once. Comments on this clonotype: Its target is unknown.

Regarding the study as a whole: The recorded TCR beta diversity per million T cells decreased in a roughly linear manner with age. Changes in expanded clonotypes were possibly confounded, as the CMV status of donors was unknown. Comparison with aged donors showed that long-lived donors had more naive CD4+ cells and higher diversity.

V gave up 6 bases and J gave up 1 base, with 9 bases separating them. CDR3 length equals 13 residues. The germline V gene encodes CDR1 MNHNY and CDR2 SVGAGI (reference sequence). The chain couples TRBV6-6 to TRBJ2-5, with D hard to call. The source is a man aged 60 to 75 in good health. The sequencing sample was made of blood. The CDR3 sequence is CASSLPSQETQYF. CDR3 sequence (DNA): TGTGCCAGCAGCCTCCCAAGCCAAGAGACCCAGTACTTC.